One sample yielded the 30 T cell receptor beta chains listed below, sequenced in a study of molecular identifiers for immune sequencing clone quantification. In TCRdb, the PCR reads were re-called with MiXCR into one record per CDR3 protein. In the table there are more than 450,000 distinct CDR3 sequences, 20% to 25% of which are singletons. The sequencing input was naive CD8+ T cells from blood, with Jurkat cell RNA spiked in. Noted subset: FACS-sorted CD8+CD4-CCR7+CD45RA+ naive T cells. These receptors all stem from a human donor in good health. Some libraries in this study had Jurkat cell RNA spiked in.

This clonotype was recorded a few times. J is TRBJ2-1 and V is TRBV20-1, with 8 bases identical to TRBD2. The CDR3 extends over 17 amino acids. The trim removed 6 bases at V and 2 bases at J, leaving 15 bases unmatched. Germline CDR1 reads DFQATT; CDR2 reads SNEGSKA (reference sequence). CDR3 sequence: CSANGLASRGTYNEQFF. CDR3 in DNA: TGCAGTGCCAACGGACTAGCTTCCCGAGGGACCTACAATGAGCAGTTCTTC.

This clonotype came up once. This is likely a read error, given that the CDR3 carries no conserved phenylalanine or tryptophan at its end. The V and J genes are TRBV9 and TRBJ1-6; the match to TRBD1 covers 8 bases. Trimming at V came to 5 bases and at J to 10 bases, leaving 8 bases not matched to a gene. CDR1 and CDR2 from the germline V gene are SGDLS and YYNGEE. There are 14 residues in the CDR3. This CDR3 is CASSPDRVGSPLHL. The DNA for the CDR3 is TGTGCCAGCAGTCCGGACAGGGTTGGATCACCCCTCCACCTT.

This clonotype was detected a few times. The rearrangement links TRBV20-1 to TRBJ1-5; D uncertain. V was shortened by 3 bases and J by 0 bases, with 3 bases between the two germline ends. Germline V CDR1 and CDR2: DFQATT, SNEGSKA (reference sequence). The CDR3 extends over 12 amino acids. The CDR3, as DNA: TGCAGTGCTAGGAGTAGCAATCAGCCCCAGCATTTT. This gives the protein CSARSSNQPQHF.

This clonotype has more than one count but fewer than ten. The chain joins TRBV19 to TRBJ1-5; tentative D call: TRBD1 (6 bases). Trimming left V 5 bases short and J 7 bases short, with 12 bases between. The CDR3 consists of 13 residues. Germline CDR1 reads LNHDA; CDR2 reads SQIVND (reference sequence). CDR3: CASSSGARQPQHF. In DNA, the CDR3 is TGTGCCAGTAGTTCAGGGGCCCGGCAGCCCCAGCATTTT.

This clonotype was observed a handful of times. CDR3 amino acids: CSARGPLSYEQYF. DNA of the CDR3: TGCAGTGCTAGGGGTCCCCTCTCCTACGAGCAGTACTTC. V usage is TRBV20-1 and J usage is TRBJ2-7; D is unclear. CDR3 length: 13 residues. The germline V gene encodes CDR1 DFQATT and CDR2 SNEGSKA (reference sequence). V was shortened by 3 bases and J by 0 bases, with 9 bases between the two germline ends.

This clonotype was found many times. The V gene is TRBV29-1, the J gene TRBJ1-1; TRBD1 aligns across 8 bases. The CDR3 has 14 residues. J lost 5 bases, V lost 5 bases, and 10 bases had no gene match. CDR1 is SQVTM and CDR2 is ANQGSEA in the germline V gene. CDR3 DNA sequence: TGCAGCGTTAGTATCGGGACAGGAACGACTGAAGCTTTCTTT. Encoded protein: CSVSIGTGTTEAFF.

The chain has TRBV12-5 and TRBJ2-7; D is undetermined. The length of the CDR3 is 12 residues. The V end lost 1 base, the J end lost 7 bases, and 8 bases lay between the germline ends. The germline V gene encodes CDR1 LGHNT and CDR2 FRNRAP. Here the CDR3 reads CASGLASGEQYF. Written as DNA, the CDR3 is TGTGCTAGTGGTTTGGCCTCTGGAGAGCAGTACTTC.

The chain recombines TRBV4-2 with TRBJ2-1, with D possibly TRBD2 on 6 matching bases. Germline V gene data show CDR1 as LGHNA and CDR2 as YNFKEQ. V was pared by 4 bases and J by 2 bases, with 15 bases between. This CDR3 has 16 amino acids. CDR3 amino acids: CASSPLVGSTYNEQFF. The DNA for the CDR3 is TGTGCCAGCAGCCCCCTTGTCGGGAGTACCTACAATGAGCAGTTCTTC.

This clonotype occurred many times. This chain uses TRBV4-1 with TRBJ2-7; a possible D gene is TRBD1 (5 bases). The CDR3 length is 13 residues. The V end lost 2 bases, the J end lost 7 bases, and 12 bases lay between the germline ends. Looked up from germline, CDR1 is MGHRA and CDR2 is YSYEKL. The CDR3, as DNA: TGCGCCAGCAGCCAACTCAGGACATTTGAGCAGTACTTC. As protein: CASSQLRTFEQYF.

In regard to this clonotype: A much larger clone sits a single nucleotide away, making a read error possible. This chain uses TRBV18 with TRBJ2-5; a possible D gene is TRBD2 (5 bases). The CDR3 is 15 residues long. Germline CDR1 reads KGHSH; CDR2 reads LQKENI. The V gene lost 4 bases and the J gene lost 2 bases, with 14 bases spanning the gap. The DNA of the CDR3 is TGTGCCAGCTCACTACCCCTCGGACTGCAAGAGACCCAGTACTTC. The encoded protein is CASSLPLGLQETQYF.

This clonotype was detected ten times or more. This chain uses TRBV15 with TRBJ2-3, with D possibly TRBD1 on 6 matching bases. With 0 bases removed from V and 4 bases from J, the gap between germline ends came to 20 bases. Germline V gene data show CDR1 as LNHNV and CDR2 as YYDKDF (reference sequence). The CDR3 is 18 residues long. This CDR3 is CATSRDSIQGSQADTQYF. In DNA, the CDR3 is TGTGCCACCAGCAGAGACTCTATACAGGGCTCTCAAGCAGATACGCAGTATTTT.

This clonotype turned up a few times. J is TRBJ2-6 and V is TRBV27, with unresolved D. V was pared by 7 bases and J by 3 bases, with 10 bases between. Germline loops: CDR1 MNHEY, CDR2 SMNVEV (reference sequence). The CDR3 has 14 amino acids. The CDR3 is CASNSRLGANVLTF. Written as DNA, the CDR3 is TGTGCCAGCAACTCTCGTCTTGGGGCCAACGTCCTGACTTTC.

At least ten counts were recorded for this clonotype. The rearrangement uses TRBV29-1 and TRBJ2-7; D perhaps matches TRBD2 (5 bases). The ends were cut back, 1 base at V and 2 bases at J, with 15 bases in the middle. Germline CDR1 is SQVTM and CDR2 is ANQGSEA. This CDR3 is 15 amino acids long. The CDR3 DNA is TGCAGCGTTGAAGCCGCCACGGAGGCGACCTACGAGCAGTACTTC. This sequence encodes CSVEAATEATYEQYF.

The rearrangement uses TRBV13 and TRBJ1-3; D unclear. The germline V gene encodes CDR1 PRHDT and CDR2 FYEKMQ (reference sequence). Deletions cut 3 bases from V and 0 bases from J, with 12 bases between. This CDR3 is built from 16 residues. The CDR3 DNA reads TGTGCCAGCAGCTTCGGGCCGCTAAGCTCTGGAAACACCATATATTTT. This gives the protein CASSFGPLSSGNTIYF.

This clonotype was counted many times. V is TRBV7-9 and J is TRBJ2-7; TRBD2 is a possible D gene (5 bases). CDR1 SEHNR and CDR2 FQNEAQ come from the germline V gene (reference sequence). This CDR3 has 12 amino acids. Trimming removed 4 bases from V and 7 bases from J, with 11 bases in between. The CDR3 bases are TGTGCCAGCAGCTCCTTAGAGCGGGAGCAGTACTTC. It specifies CASSSLEREQYF.

As regards this clonotype: Being one base from a much bigger clone, this may be a read error. The genes are TRBV5-3 and TRBJ2-2, with 9 nucleotides matching TRBD2. TRBV5-3 is an open reading frame whose function is uncertain. The CDR3 runs to 17 residues. V was clipped by 9 bases and J by 1 base; unmatched bases: 13. DNA for the CDR3: TGTGCCAACAGCTTGGGGGCTAGCGGGATGAACACCGGGGAGCTGTTTTTT. The encoded protein is CANSLGASGMNTGELFF.

This clonotype was recorded at least ten times. The chain recombines TRBV6-1 with TRBJ1-5; D is unclear. The CDR3 runs 18 residues. Trimming stripped 2 bases from V and 0 bases from J, with 17 bases between. Per germline, CDR1 MNHNS and CDR2 SASEGT. The CDR3 region has the DNA TGTGCCAGCAGTGAAATCCTCTCCGGCGGACTTAGCAATCAGCCCCAGCATTTT. Translating it yields CASSEILSGGLSNQPQHF.

The J gene is TRBJ2-7, the V gene TRBV6-2 or TRBV6-3, with TRBD1 matching 12 bases. Trimming cost V 0 bases and J 5 bases; bases outside gene matches: 11. Germline V gene lookup returns CDR1 MNHEY and CDR2 SVGEGT. The CDR3 covers 18 residues. The CDR3 spells CASSYSIQPGQGANEQYF. The CDR3 DNA sequence: TGTGCCAGCAGTTACTCGATTCAGCCGGGACAGGGGGCGAACGAGCAGTACTTC.

This clonotype has just a few counts. A read error may be the cause here, since a much bigger clone is one base away. Lacking the conserved final phenylalanine or tryptophan, this CDR3 likely reflects a read error. The chain is built from TRBV28 and TRBJ2-7; D not resolved. Germline lookup yields CDR1 MDHEN and CDR2 SYDVKM. The CDR3 runs to 12 residues. V was shortened by 3 bases and J by 6 bases, with 9 bases between the two germline ends. The CDR3 spells CASSFRVAEQYL. CDR3 sequence (DNA): TGTGCCAGCAGTTTCCGGGTGGCCGAGCAGTACCTC.

The chain has TRBV6-6 and TRBJ1-5; D uncertain. V was pared by 3 bases and J by 2 bases, with 11 bases between. The CDR3 is made up of 15 amino acids. Germline-derived CDR1 and CDR2 are MNHNY and SVGAGI (reference sequence). CDR3 region: CASSYLSGGNQPQHF. CDR3 in DNA: TGTGCCAGCAGTTATTTATCTGGAGGCAATCAGCCCCAGCATTTT.

Worth noting for this clonotype: A clone one base away is much larger, so this may be a read error. The V gene is TRBV12-3 or TRBV12-4, the J gene TRBJ2-3, with 10 bases fitting TRBD2. This CDR3 region has 20 residues. V lost 5 bases and J lost 5; bases outside the gene matches: 22. CDR3: CASSTGQWSSGGDPRDTQYF. DNA for the CDR3: TGTGCCAGCAGTACTGGACAGTGGTCTAGCGGGGGAGACCCGAGAGATACGCAGTATTTT.

As for this clonotype: It may be a read error: a sequence one base away is much more abundant. The chain couples TRBV4-1 to TRBJ2-3; D is uncertain. Trimming took 4 bases from V and 2 from J, leaving 16 bases between them. Germline V gene data show CDR1 as MGHRA and CDR2 as YSYEKL. The CDR3 covers 16 residues. The CDR3 is CASSRDFLEATDTQYF. CDR3 DNA: TGCGCCAGCAGCCGAGATTTCCTAGAGGCCACAGATACGCAGTATTTT.

This clonotype has only one observation. This may come from a read error, since a much larger clone is one base off. The chain recombines TRBV20-1 with TRBJ2-1; 7 bases agree with TRBD2. The CDR3 extends over 12 amino acids. Germline assignment: CDR1 DFQATT and CDR2 SNEGSKA (reference sequence). CDR3 nucleotide sequence: TGCAGTGCCACCATGGCGGGGGATGAGCAGCTCTTC. It codes for CSATMAGDEQLF.

This clonotype was seen more than once but under ten times. The chain uses TRBV4-3 and TRBJ2-1, with 9 bases matching TRBD2. V gave up 0 bases and J gave up 7 bases; unmatched junction bases: 19. In germline, CDR1 is LGHNA, CDR2 YSLEER. This CDR3 spans 20 amino acids. DNA for the CDR3: TGCGCCAGCAGCCAAGATCAGGACAACTATAGACTAAGCGGGAGGAATGAGCAGTTCTTC. Translation: CASSQDQDNYRLSGRNEQFF.

The sample holds many counts of this clonotype. The V gene is TRBV11-2, the J gene TRBJ2-7; 9 nucleotides match TRBD1. The J segment lost 5 bases and the V segment lost 1 base, leaving 9 bases of the junction unmatched. The CDR3 has 16 amino acids. Germline values: CDR1 SGHAT, CDR2 FQNNGV. The CDR3 loop reads CASSLAPSGQGHEQYF. CDR3 nucleotides: TGTGCCAGCAGCTTAGCCCCATCGGGACAGGGCCACGAGCAGTACTTC.

The CDR3 DNA is TGCGCCAGCAGCCAAGTTGGGGGCGGCGGCTCCTACGAGCAGTACTTC. Residues: CASSQVGGGGSYEQYF. This chain joins TRBV4-3 and TRBJ2-7; a possible D gene is TRBD1 (6 bases). V was cut by 1 base and J by 0 bases, with 13 bases left in between. The CDR3 covers 16 residues. Germline V lookup: CDR1 LGHNA, CDR2 YSLEER.

In its sample, this clonotype was seen many times. The chain links TRBV28 to TRBJ2-5; the D gene is possibly TRBD1 (7 bases). The germline CDR1 and CDR2 sequences are MDHEN and SYDVKM. CDR3 length: 14 amino acids. V lost 5 bases, J lost 5 bases, and 15 bases lay in between. The CDR3 DNA sequence: TGTGCCAGCAGTACAGGGGACTTTGGGGAGACCCAGTACTTC. This codes for CASSTGDFGETQYF. Full variable domain (missing parts from reference TRBV28 and TRBJ2-5): DVKVTQSSRYLVKRTGEKVFLECVQDMDHENMFWYRQDPGLGLRLIYFSYDVKMKEKGDIPEGYSVSREKKERFSLILESASTNQTSMYLCASSTGDFGETQYFGPGTRLLVL.

The chain links TRBV10-3 to TRBJ2-7; D may be TRBD2 (5 bases). V lost 2 bases, J lost 5 bases, and 13 bases lay in between. Germline V gives CDR1 ENHRY, CDR2 SYGVKD. The CDR3 is made up of 14 amino acids. CDR3 residues: CAISEREGVDEQYF. The DNA of the CDR3 is TGTGCCATCAGTGAGCGGGAAGGTGTCGACGAGCAGTACTTC.

This clonotype was seen at least ten times. This chain uses TRBV7-2 with TRBJ2-3; TRBD2 agrees at 11 bases. This CDR3 has 18 amino acids. Germline V gene lookup returns CDR1 SGHTA and CDR2 FQGNSA. V trimming: 5 bases; J trimming: 2 bases; junction bases outside the gene matches: 12. CDR3 in amino acids: CASSGSGGARPPTDTQYF. CDR3 nucleotide sequence: TGTGCCAGCAGCGGTAGCGGGGGGGCTAGACCCCCCACAGATACGCAGTATTTT.

This clonotype was counted many times. V is TRBV7-9 and J is TRBJ1-4; D remains ambiguous. This CDR3 contains 17 residues. The germline CDR1 and CDR2 sequences are SEHNR and FQNEAQ (reference sequence). V lost 5 bases and J 0 bases, leaving 16 bases between the germline ends. The CDR3 sequence: CASSPPRLRATNEKLFF. In DNA, the CDR3 is TGTGCCAGCAGCCCACCCCGGTTGCGAGCAACTAATGAAAAACTGTTTTTT.